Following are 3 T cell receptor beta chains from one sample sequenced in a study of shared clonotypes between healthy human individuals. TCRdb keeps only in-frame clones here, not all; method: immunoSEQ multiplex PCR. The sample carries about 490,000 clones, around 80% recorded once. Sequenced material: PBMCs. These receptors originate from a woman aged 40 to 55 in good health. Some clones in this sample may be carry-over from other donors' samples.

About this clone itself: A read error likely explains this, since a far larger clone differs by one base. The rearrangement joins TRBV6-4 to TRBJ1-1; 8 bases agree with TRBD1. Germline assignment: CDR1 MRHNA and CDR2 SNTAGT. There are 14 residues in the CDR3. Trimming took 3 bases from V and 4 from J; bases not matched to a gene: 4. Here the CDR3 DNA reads TGTGCCAGCAGTGAGGGACAGGAGAGCACTGAAGCTTTCTTT. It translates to CASSEGQESTEAFF.

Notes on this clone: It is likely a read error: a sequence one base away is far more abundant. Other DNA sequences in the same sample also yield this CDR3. The CDR3 region is CSESSNYGYTF. The CDR3 DNA sequence: TGCAGCGAGTCCTCAAACTATGGCTACACATTC. The chain couples TRBV29-1 to TRBJ1-2; D gene ambiguous. The CDR3 sequence is 11 residues long. Looked up from germline, CDR1 is SQVTM and CDR2 is ANQGSEA.

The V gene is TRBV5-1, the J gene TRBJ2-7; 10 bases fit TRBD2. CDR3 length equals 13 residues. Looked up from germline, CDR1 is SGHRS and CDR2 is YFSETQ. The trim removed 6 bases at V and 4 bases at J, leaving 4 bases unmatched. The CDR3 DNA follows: TGCGCCAGCACGGCTAGCGGGAGTTACGAGCAGTACTTC. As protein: CASTASGSYEQYF. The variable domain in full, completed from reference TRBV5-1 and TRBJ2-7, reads KAGVTQTPRYLIKTRGQQVTLSCSPISGHRSVSWYQQTPGQGLQFLFEYFSETQRNKGNFPGRFSGRQFSNSRSEMNVSTLELGDSALYLCASTASGSYEQYFGPGTRLTVT.